Shown below are 18 T cell receptor beta chains from a single sample sequenced in a study of beta chain features in type 1 diabetes. Every isolated RNA sample was fully reverse transcribed, so sequencing captured expressed TCRB transcripts. Sequencing used immunoSEQ multiplex PCR; TCRdb keeps in-frame clones, though not all of them. The sample has 300,000 to 350,000 clones; 9.3% are singletons. Overall study findings and caveats: Shorter TCRB CDR3s, moderately but significantly so, were found in Type 1 diabetes patients in all four CD4+ subsets.

No antigen has been identified for these receptors. Sequencing was done on a sample of central memory CD4+ T cells from blood. The receptors were sampled from a man aged 30 to 45 with type 1 diabetes.

The gene calls are TRBV29-1 and TRBJ1-3, with no clear D. Germline V gene lookup returns CDR1 SQVTM and CDR2 ANQGSEA. Trimming removed 2 bases from V and 7 bases from J, with 12 bases in between. The CDR3 sequence is 13 residues long. CDR3 bases: TGCAGCGTTGAATCGTGTCTTGGGAACACCATATATTTT. Protein sequence: CSVESCLGNTIYF.

Details on this clone: The sample contains more than one DNA sequence encoding this CDR3. This rearrangement joins TRBV18 to TRBJ2-7, with a tentative D call TRBD1 (5 bases). V was trimmed by 0 bases and J by 2 bases, leaving 8 bases between them. This CDR3 comprises 14 residues. Germline V gives CDR1 KGHSH, CDR2 LQKENI. This CDR3 reads CASSPPGQPYEQYF. In nucleotides, the CDR3 is TGTGCCAGCTCACCACCGGGGCAGCCCTACGAGCAGTACTTC.

This clone was seen a few times. V usage is TRBV5-6 and J usage is TRBJ2-1, with D maybe TRBD2 (7 bases). The length of the CDR3 is 14 residues. Deletions cut 7 bases from V and 8 bases from J, with 19 bases between. Germline V gives CDR1 SGHDT, CDR2 YYEEEE. This chain's CDR3 is CASALAGGAYEQFF. CDR3 sequence (DNA): TGTGCCAGCGCCTTAGCTGGGGGGGCTTATGAGCAGTTCTTC.

Notes on this clone: Sequence at one end of the junction differs from germline and may be a read error. The chain couples TRBV7-9 to TRBJ2-7; D possibly corresponds to TRBD1 (6 bases). Per germline, CDR1 SEHNR and CDR2 FQNEAQ (reference sequence). CDR3 length: 14 amino acids. CDR3 in amino acids: CASSLATGTYEQYF. The CDR3 nucleotides read TGTGCCAGCAGCCTAGCCACAGGGACCTACGAGCAGTACTTC.

This clone was seen more than once but under ten times. J is TRBJ1-2 and V is TRBV5-4, with D possibly being TRBD1 (5 bases). The CDR3 runs to 13 residues. Germline V gives CDR1 SGHNT, CDR2 YYREEE (reference sequence). The V end was cut by 3 bases, the J end by 9 bases, with 15 bases between. Here the CDR3 reads CASSWEGTQSYTF. The CDR3 coding sequence is TGTGCCAGCAGCTGGGAAGGGACCCAAAGCTACACCTTC.

This clone has only a few counts. V usage is TRBV30 and J usage is TRBJ1-4; possibly TRBD1 for D (6 bases). The CDR3 is 14 amino acids. Trimming removed 3 bases from V and 3 bases from J, with 11 bases in between. Germline-derived CDR1 and CDR2 are GTSNPN and SVGIG (reference sequence). The CDR3 DNA reads TGTGCCTGGAGGCGGGGGGCGGCTAATGAAAAACTGTTTTTT. Translated: CAWRRGAANEKLFF.

This clone was seen a handful of times. This chain links TRBV7-2 with TRBJ2-5, with D possibly being TRBD1 (6 bases). This CDR3 comprises 13 residues. V shed 5 bases and J shed 9 bases, with 16 bases lying between them. Germline V lookup: CDR1 SGHTA, CDR2 FQGNSA. CDR3 sequence: CASSLGTKGAQYF. The CDR3 region has the DNA TGTGCCAGCAGCCTGGGGACGAAGGGGGCCCAGTACTTC. Full variable domain (remainder filled in from reference TRBV7-2 and TRBJ2-5): GAGVSQSPSNKVTEKGKDVELRCDPISGHTALYWYRQSLGQGLEFLIYFQGNSAPDKSGLPSDRFSAERTGGSVSTLTIQRTQQEDSAVYLCASSLGTKGAQYFGPGTRLLVL.

This clone was counted only a few times. DNA for the CDR3: TGCGCCAGCAGCCAAGAACAGTCACGCTACAATGAGCAGTTCTTC. Its translation: CASSQEQSRYNEQFF. V usage is TRBV4-1 and J usage is TRBJ2-1; D remains ambiguous. The CDR3 totals 15 residues. V was shortened by 0 bases and J by 3 bases, with 9 bases between the two germline ends. Germline V lookup: CDR1 MGHRA, CDR2 YSYEKL.

This clone was recorded a few times. CDR3 in amino acids: CASSLRAQSYEQYF. The CDR3 region has the DNA TGTGCCAGCAGCTTACGGGCACAGTCCTACGAGCAGTACTTC. The rearrangement links TRBV7-6 to TRBJ2-7; D is uncertain. CDR3 length: 14 amino acids. Trimming removed 2 bases from V and 1 base from J, with 9 bases in between. The germline V gene has CDR1 SGHVS and CDR2 FNYEAQ.

This clone was seen only a few times. The gene calls are TRBV29-1 and TRBJ1-1; no reliable D call. V dropped 1 base and J dropped 1 base, with 7 bases sitting between them. The CDR3 loop spans 13 amino acids. The V gene's germline CDR1 is SQVTM and CDR2 ANQGSEA. The CDR3 nucleotides read TGCAGCGTTGAAGGGCGGAGGAACACTGAAGCTTTCTTT. It translates to CSVEGRRNTEAFF.

This clone was counted a few times. The CDR3 DNA reads TGTGCCAGCAGCCCTAGGACAGGTGCGAACACTGAAGCTTTCTTT. The encoded protein is CASSPRTGANTEAFF. J is TRBJ1-1 and V is TRBV9; 7 bases map to TRBD1. This CDR3 region has 15 residues. V trimming: 4 bases; J trimming: 1 base; junction bases outside the gene matches: 7. Per the germline V gene, CDR1 is SGDLS and CDR2 is YYNGEE.

This clone was counted only a few times. The rearrangement links TRBV4-1 to TRBJ2-1, with TRBD2 identical over 11 bases. CDR1 and CDR2 (germline): MGHRA, YSYEKL. V was pared by 6 bases and J by 1 base, with 2 bases of the junction left unmatched. This CDR3 spans 15 amino acids. CDR3 nucleotides: TGCGCCAGCAGTCTAGCGGGGGGTTCCTACAATGAGCAGTTCTTC. Amino acids: CASSLAGGSYNEQFF.

This clone was recorded at least ten times. This chain links TRBV9 with TRBJ2-7; 7 bases align to TRBD1. Trimming at V came to 0 bases and at J to 0 bases, leaving 3 bases not matched to a gene. Germline assignment: CDR1 SGDLS and CDR2 YYNGEE. This CDR3 is 15 amino acids long. In DNA form, the CDR3 reads TGTGCCAGCAGCGTAGGGGCAGGGGGCTCCTACGAGCAGTACTTC. Amino acids: CASSVGAGGSYEQYF.

The V call is TRBV5-8, the J call TRBJ2-7; TRBD1 agrees at 7 bases. Germline V lookup: CDR1 SGHTS, CDR2 YDEGEE. This CDR3 has 14 amino acids. Trimming removed 6 bases from V and 6 bases from J; junction bases left unmatched: 12. The CDR3 region is CASTFETGRSEQYF. Written as DNA, the CDR3 is TGTGCCAGCACCTTCGAGACAGGGCGGAGCGAGCAGTACTTC.

V gene TRBV9 combines with J gene TRBJ2-3, with D perhaps TRBD1 (6 bases). The germline V gene encodes CDR1 SGDLS and CDR2 YYNGEE. This CDR3 is 13 amino acids long. Trimming shortened V by 3 bases and J by 6 bases, and 11 bases separated the two germline ends. CDR3 sequence reads: CASSAQGWDTQYF. The DNA for the CDR3 is TGTGCCAGCAGCGCTCAGGGGTGGGATACGCAGTATTTT.

This clone was found many times. This chain links TRBV7-2 with TRBJ2-7; the match to TRBD1 covers 10 bases. Germline lookup yields CDR1 SGHTA and CDR2 FQGNSA. V was pared by 3 bases and J by 3 bases, with 5 bases of the junction left unmatched. The CDR3 runs to 15 residues. The DNA of the CDR3 is TGTGCCAGCAGCTTTGAGACAGGGGGCGGCTACGAGCAGTACTTC. Translating it yields CASSFETGGGYEQYF. Full variable domain (rest looked up from reference TRBV7-2 and TRBJ2-7): GAGVSQSPSNKVTEKGKDVELRCDPISGHTALYWYRQSLGQGLEFLIYFQGNSAPDKSGLPSDRFSAERTGGSVSTLTIQRTQQEDSAVYLCASSFETGGGYEQYFGPGTRLTVT.

The V gene is TRBV23-1, the J gene TRBJ2-3, with D unclear. TRBV23-1 is an open reading frame, and its role is uncertain. The V gene lost 2 bases and the J gene lost 4 bases, with 4 bases spanning the gap. This CDR3 is 12 amino acids long. The CDR3 spells CASSQAADTQYF. CDR3 nucleotide sequence: TGCGCCAGCAGTCAAGCGGCAGATACGCAGTATTTT.

This clone was detected only a few times. The chain carries TRBV4-3 and TRBJ1-1; D gene ambiguous. Germline values: CDR1 LGHNA, CDR2 YSLEER. V was cut by 3 bases and J by 1 base, with 9 bases left in between. The CDR3 has 14 residues. CDR3 loop: CASSHRVSNTEAFF. The CDR3 DNA reads as TGCGCCAGCAGCCACCGGGTTTCGAACACTGAAGCTTTCTTT.